This T cell receptor beta chain comes out of a study of vaccination effects on CD4 cells after COVID-19. The germline V gene encodes CDR1 SNHLY and CDR2 FYNNEI. Trimming pared 1 base from V and 4 bases from J, leaving 7 bases between. The CDR3 loop spans 13 amino acids. Investigators separated out CD4+ T cells once more than nine days of culture had passed. In this sample, this clone turned up a few times. Its cognate antigen is unknown. Repertoires were generated with immunoSEQ multiplex PCR, while TCRdb's copy carries only in-frame clones and drops some. This sample has about 30,000 clones, with less than 75% found just once.

This chain uses TRBV2 with TRBJ1-1; D gene unclear. This TCR was recovered from a human donor who received a COVID-19 vaccine. Sample: CD4+ T cells from PBMCs cultured without peptide, taken before COVID-19 vaccination. CDR3 DNA sequence: TGTGCCAGCAGTGAAGACAGACGCACTGAAGCTTTCTTT. This gives the protein CASSEDRRTEAFF.